These 22 T cell receptor beta chains came from one sample sequenced in a study of T cells in Graves' hyperthyroidism and ophthalmopathy. Amplification of TCR beta CDR3 regions was performed using RNA transcripts as template. RT-PCR in the first round (using the HTBI primer set) targeted the TCR CDR3. One entry per CDR3 protein, called by TCRdb with MiXCR from the multiplex PCR reads. The sample comprises 350,000 or so distinct CDR3 sequences, around a sixth of which are singletons, and about a sixth rests with the top ten. Sequencing input: blood. The receptors derive from a woman between 40 and 55 years old with Graves' ophthalmopathy.

This clonotype was picked up many times. The rearrangement uses TRBV19 and TRBJ1-2; D is uncertain. V was clipped by 5 bases and J by 4 bases, with 23 bases between them. The germline V gene has CDR1 LNHDA and CDR2 SQIVND (reference sequence). This CDR3 is built from 17 residues. CDR3 residues: CASSSLLLGDSSYGYTF. In DNA form, the CDR3 reads TGTGCCAGTAGTTCCTTACTTTTGGGTGACTCAAGCTATGGCTACACCTTC.

This clonotype was observed many times. J is TRBJ2-7 and V is TRBV19, with D maybe TRBD2 (6 bases). Per germline, CDR1 LNHDA and CDR2 SQIVND (reference sequence). V gave up 1 base and J gave up 5 bases, with 12 bases separating them. There are 14 residues in the CDR3. The CDR3 DNA reads as TGTGCCAGTAGTATAGTCCCGGAGGGCAACGAGCAGTACTTC. Its translation: CASSIVPEGNEQYF.

In this sample, this clonotype turned up many times. This rearrangement joins TRBV7-9 to TRBJ2-7; TRBD2 matches at 9 bases. Losses at the gene ends were 5 bases for V and 0 bases for J; bases not matched to a gene: 5. This CDR3 comprises 15 residues. Germline loops: CDR1 SEHNR, CDR2 FQNEAQ (reference sequence). The CDR3 nucleotides are TGTGCCAGCAGCCCCTATAGCGGGAGCTCCTACGAGCAGTACTTC. This sequence encodes CASSPYSGSSYEQYF.

This clonotype has at least ten counts. The rearrangement joins TRBV9 to TRBJ2-7, with D tentatively TRBD1 (6 bases). The V end lost 2 bases, the J end lost 1 base, and 10 bases lay between the germline ends. Germline V gene lookup returns CDR1 SGDLS and CDR2 YYNGEE. The CDR3 length is 14 residues. The CDR3 reads CASSVTGASYEQYF. CDR3 in DNA: TGTGCCAGCAGCGTGACAGGCGCATCCTACGAGCAGTACTTC.

This clonotype appeared many times. This chain links TRBV14 with TRBJ2-5; tentatively, D is TRBD1 (5 bases). Germline loops: CDR1 SGHDN, CDR2 FVKESK. CDR3 size: 15 residues. V was shortened by 2 bases and J by 6 bases, with 16 bases between the two germline ends. The CDR3 DNA is TGTGCCAGCAGCCAACACTGGCAGGGTGGGAAGACCCAGTACTTC. The encoded protein is CASSQHWQGGKTQYF.

This chain joins TRBV19 and TRBJ2-7; TRBD2 aligns across 8 bases. CDR3 length: 14 amino acids. Germline CDR1 is LNHDA and CDR2 is SQIVND (reference sequence). V dropped 5 bases and J dropped 3; count of bases not matched to a gene: 6. The chain's CDR3 is CASSRGGRNYEQYF. The CDR3 region has the DNA TGTGCCAGTAGTCGGGGGGGACGCAACTACGAGCAGTACTTC.

This clonotype was counted many times. J is TRBJ1-1 and V is TRBV28, with D unclear. The V end lost 8 bases, the J end lost 0 bases, and 13 bases lay between the germline ends. This CDR3 has 14 amino acids. Germline-derived CDR1 and CDR2 are MDHEN and SYDVKM. The CDR3 loop reads CASRQTQMNTEAFF. CDR3 bases: TGTGCCAGCCGTCAGACTCAAATGAACACTGAAGCTTTCTTT.

Ten or more counts support this clonotype. The rearrangement links TRBV5-1 to TRBJ2-7; D is perhaps TRBD2 (6 bases). CDR3 size: 15 residues. In germline, CDR1 is SGHRS, CDR2 YFSETQ. V was cut by 4 bases and J by 2 bases, with 16 bases left in between. This CDR3 reads CASSPMVAAPYEQYF. DNA for the CDR3: TGCGCCAGCAGCCCGATGGTAGCGGCACCCTACGAGCAGTACTTC.

This chain joins TRBV4-1 and TRBJ2-7, with 9 bases lining up with TRBD1. The CDR3 loop spans 17 amino acids. Germline V gene lookup returns CDR1 MGHRA and CDR2 YSYEKL. V shed 0 bases and J 6 bases; nucleotides not matched to a gene: 12. CDR3 DNA sequence: TGCGCCAGCAGCCAAGATGCTTCGGGACAGGGAATGGGCGAGCAGTACTTC. This encodes CASSQDASGQGMGEQYF.

This clonotype was detected ten times or more. J is TRBJ2-4 and V is TRBV20-1, with 9 nucleotides matching TRBD2. The V gene end was trimmed by 0 bases and the J gene end by 6 bases; junction bases not matched to a gene: 6. The CDR3 totals 15 residues. CDR1 DFQATT and CDR2 SNEGSKA come from the germline V gene (reference sequence). This CDR3 is CSAREPGTSLNIQYF. The CDR3 DNA reads TGCAGTGCTAGAGAACCTGGGACTAGCTTAAACATTCAGTACTTC.

This clonotype was picked up many times. Here the CDR3 DNA reads TGTGCCTGGACCCCCGGACAGGGGGCCGAGACCCAGTACTTC. Protein: CAWTPGQGAETQYF. V gene TRBV30 combines with J gene TRBJ2-5; 11 bases are shared with TRBD1. Germline assignment: CDR1 GTSNPN and CDR2 SVGIG (reference sequence). The CDR3 has 14 amino acids. V was pared by 4 bases and J by 5 bases, with 6 bases of the junction left unmatched.

The CDR3 region is CASRPAYGGRGSEAFF. CDR3 DNA: TGCGCCAGCCGCCCAGCCTACGGGGGGCGGGGGTCTGAAGCTTTCTTT. The chain couples TRBV5-1 to TRBJ1-1; TRBD1 might be the D (6 bases). The CDR3 spans 16 residues. V was pared by 7 bases and J by 6 bases, with 25 bases between. Germline V lookup: CDR1 SGHRS, CDR2 YFSETQ.

This clonotype showed up many times. The J gene is TRBJ2-7, the V gene TRBV20-1; 10 bases agree with TRBD2. The junction had 6 bases not matched to a gene; V was cut back by 5 bases and J by 2 bases. Looked up from germline, CDR1 is DFQATT and CDR2 is SNEGSKA (reference sequence). CDR3 length: 14 residues. The CDR3 bases are TGCAGTGCTTGGAGCGGGAGGGCCCCCTACGAGCAGTACTTC. It specifies CSAWSGRAPYEQYF.

This clonotype was recorded at least ten times. V and J are TRBV28 and TRBJ2-7; D may be TRBD1 or TRBD2 (5 bases each). This CDR3 has 14 residues. Trimming stripped 3 bases from V and 5 bases from J, with 14 bases between. Germline values: CDR1 MDHEN, CDR2 SYDVKM. CDR3 residues: CASSFFRETDEQYF. For the CDR3, the DNA is TGTGCCAGCAGTTTCTTCAGGGAGACTGACGAGCAGTACTTC.

This clonotype came up many times. This chain links TRBV11-2 with TRBJ2-5, with 11 nucleotides matching TRBD2. CDR1 is SGHAT and CDR2 is FQNNGV in the germline V gene. CDR3 length: 18 residues. V shed 1 base and J 0 bases; nucleotides not matched to a gene: 7. The CDR3 DNA reads TGTGCCAGCAGCTTAGTCGGGCTAGCGGGGGGCAACCAAGAGACCCAGTACTTC. Protein sequence: CASSLVGLAGGNQETQYF.

This clonotype was counted ten times or more. It is likely a read error, because the conserved phenylalanine at the end of the CDR3 is missing. The rearrangement joins TRBV28 to TRBJ2-7, with 7 positions matching TRBD2. The CDR3 sequence is 17 residues long. With V trimmed by 2 bases and J by 3 bases, 13 bases remained unmatched. Germline CDR1 MDHEN, CDR2 SYDVKM. This CDR3 is CASSLVPSWGGGYEQYL. The CDR3 bases are TGTGCCAGCAGTTTAGTCCCTAGTTGGGGGGGTGGCTACGAGCAGTACCTC.

The gene calls are TRBV2 and TRBJ1-1, with D unclear. Germline-derived CDR1 and CDR2 are SNHLY and FYNNEI. This CDR3 spans 15 amino acids. Trimming took 2 bases from V and 1 from J, leaving 11 bases between them. In DNA form, the CDR3 reads TGTGCCAGCAGTGAACATCGGGCCTCGAACACTGAAGCTTTCTTT. The encoded protein is CASSEHRASNTEAFF.

There are a few counts of this clonotype. The chain combines TRBV24-1 with TRBJ1-5, with D possibly being TRBD1 (5 bases). CDR3 size: 16 residues. The germline V and J ends were trimmed by 3 bases and 2 bases, with 13 bases remaining between them. Germline V gene sequence: CDR1 KGHDR, CDR2 SFDVKD. The CDR3 coding sequence is TGTGCCACCAGTGATCCGACCCAGGGTGGCAATCAGCCCCAGCATTTT. This encodes CATSDPTQGGNQPQHF.

The chain joins TRBV27 to TRBJ2-5; D perhaps matches TRBD2 (6 bases). Germline CDR1 and CDR2: MNHEY and SMNVEV (reference sequence). V lost 1 base and J 5 bases, leaving 26 bases between the germline ends. The CDR3 has 19 amino acids. CDR3 loop: CASSLWSGIGTSRYETQYF. CDR3 in DNA: TGTGCCAGCAGTTTATGGTCCGGAATCGGGACTTCTCGTTATGAGACCCAGTACTTC.

The chain recombines TRBV28 with TRBJ1-5; 9 bases match TRBD1. The CDR3 is made up of 16 amino acids. Germline-derived CDR1 and CDR2 are MDHEN and SYDVKM. V gave up 6 bases and J gave up 6 bases; unmatched junction bases: 12. The CDR3 spells CASRIAGTGQVQPQHF. The CDR3 DNA is TGTGCCAGCAGAATAGCCGGGACAGGGCAGGTTCAGCCCCAGCATTTT.

This clonotype came up many times. The rearrangement uses TRBV28 and TRBJ1-1; TRBD1 matches at 9 bases. Unmatched junction bases numbered 7, after V lost 4 bases and J lost 4 bases. The CDR3 is 15 amino acids. Germline V gene data show CDR1 as MDHEN and CDR2 as SYDVKM. CDR3 residues: CASSSNRDRATEAFF. CDR3 bases: TGTGCCAGCAGTTCGAACCGGGACAGGGCCACTGAAGCTTTCTTT.

This clonotype occurred many times. The V call is TRBV19, the J call TRBJ1-3; 8 bases are shared with TRBD1. Trimming took 7 bases from V and 1 from J; bases not matched to a gene: 6. Germline lookup yields CDR1 LNHDA and CDR2 SQIVND (reference sequence). The CDR3 is 15 residues long. The CDR3 DNA reads as TGTGCCAGTACTATGGGGACAGGATCTGGAAACACCATATATTTT. Its protein product is CASTMGTGSGNTIYF.